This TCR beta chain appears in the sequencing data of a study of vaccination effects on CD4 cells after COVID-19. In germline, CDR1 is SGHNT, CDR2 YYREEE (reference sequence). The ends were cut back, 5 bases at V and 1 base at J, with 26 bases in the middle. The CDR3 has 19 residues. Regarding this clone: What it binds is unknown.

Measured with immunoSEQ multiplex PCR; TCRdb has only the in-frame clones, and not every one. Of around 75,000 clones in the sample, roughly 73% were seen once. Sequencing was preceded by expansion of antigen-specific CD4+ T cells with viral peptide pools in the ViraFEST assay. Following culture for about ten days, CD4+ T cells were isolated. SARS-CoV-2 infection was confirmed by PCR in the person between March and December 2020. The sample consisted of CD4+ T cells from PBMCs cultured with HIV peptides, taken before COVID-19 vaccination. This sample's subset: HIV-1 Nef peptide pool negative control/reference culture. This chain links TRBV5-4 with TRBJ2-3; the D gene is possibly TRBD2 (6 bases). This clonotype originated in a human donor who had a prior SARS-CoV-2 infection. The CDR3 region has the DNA TGTGCCAGCAGTTCTGCGGCCGGGGGACGAAGCTATGGCACAGATACGCAGTATTTT. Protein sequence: CASSSAAGGRSYGTDTQYF.